These 26 T cell receptor beta chains originate from one sample sequenced in a study of T cell responses to AZD1222 COVID-19 vaccine. Profiled with immunoSEQ multiplex PCR; TCRdb holds only in-frame clones, not every one. Of 150,000 or so clones in the sample, approximately 90% are singletons; the top ten hold roughly 2%. This specimen was peripheral blood, taken on day 0 of AZD1222 vaccination. The receptors were sampled from an adult in good health.

The genes are TRBV3-1 (or the pseudogene TRBV3-2) and TRBJ2-4; no definite D call. The CDR3 covers 12 residues. Germline assignment: CDR1 LGHDT and CDR2 YNNKEL (reference sequence). V lost 1 base, J lost 9 bases, and 7 bases lay in between. The CDR3 loop reads CASSQGRGIQYF. The DNA for the CDR3 is TGTGCCAGCAGCCAAGGGCGCGGCATTCAGTACTTC.

The chain has TRBV6-6 and TRBJ2-7, with D possibly being TRBD1 or TRBD2 (5 bases each). This CDR3 comprises 16 residues. The V end was cut by 0 bases, the J end by 2 bases, with 14 bases between. Germline lookup yields CDR1 MNHNY and CDR2 SVGAGI (reference sequence). Written as DNA, the CDR3 is TGTGCCAGCAGTTACTCGGGGGAACAGCGAGCCTACGAGCAGTACTTC. Residues: CASSYSGEQRAYEQYF.

This chain links TRBV29-1 with TRBJ2-5, with 8 nucleotides matching TRBD1. J lost 4 bases, V lost 3 bases, and 4 bases had no gene match. The germline V gene encodes CDR1 SQVTM and CDR2 ANQGSEA. This CDR3 is built from 13 residues. The CDR3 DNA follows: TGCAGCGTTGACGTGACAGGGGTAGAGACCCAGTACTTC. Translated, it gives CSVDVTGVETQYF.

The V and J genes are TRBV29-1 and TRBJ1-1; TRBD1 might be the D (5 bases). The CDR3 totals 12 residues. Germline values: CDR1 SQVTM, CDR2 ANQGSEA. The CDR3 nucleotides are TGCGGGTCGGGGCATTGGAACACTGAAGCTTTCTTT. Protein sequence: CGSGHWNTEAFF.

V is TRBV4-2 and J is TRBJ2-2, with 7 bases lining up with TRBD2. The CDR3 totals 16 residues. CDR1 LGHNA and CDR2 YNFKEQ come from the germline V gene. Losses at the gene ends were 0 bases for V and 4 bases for J; bases not matched to a gene: 5. DNA of the CDR3: TGTGCCAGCAGCCAAGATGTCAGGGAGGGCACCGGGGAGCTGTTTTTT. As protein: CASSQDVREGTGELFF.

The rearrangement joins TRBV28 to TRBJ2-7; no definite D call. This CDR3 region has 15 residues. Trimming removed 1 base from V and 3 bases from J, with 13 bases in between. Germline lookup yields CDR1 MDHEN and CDR2 SYDVKM. In DNA, the CDR3 is TGTGCCAGCAGTTTATTACTCTCCCCCTACTACGAGCAGTACTTC. Encoded protein: CASSLLLSPYYEQYF.

This chain uses TRBV4-3 with TRBJ1-3; D uncertain. CDR1 is LGHNA, CDR2 YSLEER, per germline. This CDR3 region has 14 residues. Trimming shortened V by 1 base and J by 4 bases, and 8 bases separated the two germline ends. The CDR3 is CASSQGNIGNTIYF. For the CDR3, the DNA is TGCGCCAGCAGCCAAGGGAACATCGGAAACACCATATATTTT.

This clone turned up a few times. This rearrangement joins TRBV5-6 to TRBJ1-5, with 9 bases lining up with TRBD1. Trimming took 4 bases from V and 3 from J; bases not matched to a gene: 5. This CDR3 has 15 residues. Germline V CDR1 and CDR2: SGHDT, YYEEEE. CDR3 region: CASSITGGVNQPQHF. The CDR3, as DNA: TGTGCCAGCAGCATAACAGGGGGCGTCAATCAGCCCCAGCATTTT.

This sequence joins TRBV27 and TRBJ2-7, with D perhaps matching TRBD1 (5 bases). CDR1 and CDR2 (germline): MNHEY, SMNVEV (reference sequence). The CDR3 covers 14 residues. V lost 2 bases to trimming and J lost 3 bases, with 11 bases between them. In DNA, the CDR3 is TGTGCCAGCAGTTTACTTGGGGCCGGCTACGAGCAGTACTTC. As protein: CASSLLGAGYEQYF.

The chain is built from TRBV7-9 and TRBJ2-7; D gene ambiguous. Germline CDR1 is SEHNR and CDR2 is FQNEAQ (reference sequence). V was trimmed by 5 bases and J by 4 bases, leaving 15 bases between them. The CDR3 runs 14 residues. The CDR3 loop reads CASSGKLGAYEQYF. The CDR3 DNA follows: TGTGCCAGCAGCGGCAAGTTGGGCGCGTACGAGCAGTACTTC.

V gene TRBV5-1 combines with J gene TRBJ2-1; either TRBD1 or TRBD2 may supply D (6 bases each). The V gene's germline CDR1 is SGHRS and CDR2 YFSETQ. This CDR3 region has 16 residues. Trimming stripped 0 bases from V and 8 bases from J, with 18 bases between. The CDR3 loop reads CASSLEGGPTVDEQFF. The CDR3 DNA follows: TGCGCCAGCAGCTTGGAGGGGGGTCCGACGGTCGATGAGCAGTTCTTC.

The chain joins TRBV2 to TRBJ1-6; unclear D gene. The CDR3 runs 15 residues. Trimming removed 3 bases from V and 5 bases from J, with 11 bases in between. CDR1 is SNHLY and CDR2 is FYNNEI in the germline V gene. CDR3 coding DNA: TGTGCCAGCAGTGAGGCAGGACTCAATAATTCACCCCTCCACTTT. The encoded protein is CASSEAGLNNSPLHF.

The chain is built from TRBV5-1 and TRBJ1-5; D not resolved. V was clipped by 1 base and J by 4 bases, with 12 bases between them. The CDR3 totals 15 residues. CDR1 and CDR2 from the germline V gene are SGHRS and YFSETQ. The CDR3 nucleotides are TGCGCCAGCAGCTTGAATTGGTCAAAGAATCAGCCCCAGCATTTT. Its protein is CASSLNWSKNQPQHF. Filled out from reference TRBV5-1 and TRBJ1-5, the complete variable domain reads KAGVTQTPRYLIKTRGQQVTLSCSPISGHRSVSWYQQTPGQGLQFLFEYFSETQRNKGNFPGRFSGRQFSNSRSEMNVSTLELGDSALYLCASSLNWSKNQPQHFGDGTRLSIL.

The V gene is TRBV5-1, the J gene TRBJ2-7; 10 positions match TRBD2. V was clipped by 4 bases and J by 0 bases; unmatched bases: 4. The CDR3 covers 15 residues. Germline CDR1 SGHRS, CDR2 YFSETQ. The CDR3 loop reads CASSGSGGISYEQYF. In nucleotides, the CDR3 is TGCGCCAGCAGCGGTAGCGGGGGGATCTCCTACGAGCAGTACTTC. Full variable domain (outside the CDR3, taken from reference TRBV5-1 and TRBJ2-7): KAGVTQTPRYLIKTRGQQVTLSCSPISGHRSVSWYQQTPGQGLQFLFEYFSETQRNKGNFPGRFSGRQFSNSRSEMNVSTLELGDSALYLCASSGSGGISYEQYFGPGTRLTVT.

The chain links TRBV6-5 to TRBJ2-3; 11 bases map to TRBD1. Trimming took 5 bases from V and 3 from J; bases not matched to a gene: 4. The germline CDR1 and CDR2 sequences are MNHEY and SVGAGI. The CDR3 covers 15 residues. The chain's CDR3 is CASSPGQGATDTQYF. As DNA, the CDR3 is TGTGCCAGCAGTCCTGGACAGGGGGCTACAGATACGCAGTATTTT.

A few counts support this clone. This chain links TRBV9 with TRBJ2-2; 12 nucleotides match TRBD1. The trim removed 4 bases at V and 7 bases at J, leaving 11 bases unmatched. The CDR3 consists of 17 residues. Germline CDR1 is SGDLS and CDR2 is YYNGEE. CDR3 DNA: TGTGCCAGCAGCCCTCCCCCCGGGACAGGGGGCCACGGGGAGCTGTTTTTT. Translating it yields CASSPPPGTGGHGELFF.

V usage is TRBV5-4 and J usage is TRBJ1-4; weak D call: TRBD1 (6 bases). V was clipped by 3 bases and J by 1 base, with 7 bases between them. In germline, CDR1 is SGHNT, CDR2 YYREEE (reference sequence). The length of the CDR3 is 14 residues. The CDR3 DNA sequence: TGTGCCAGCAGCTCGGACAGAACTAATGAAAAACTGTTTTTT. Translating gives CASSSDRTNEKLFF.

The gene calls are TRBV7-8 and TRBJ2-5; 8 bases are a match to TRBD1. The CDR3 totals 15 residues. V trimming: 5 bases; J trimming: 4 bases; junction bases outside the gene matches: 9. CDR1 is SGHVS, CDR2 FQNEAQ, per germline. The CDR3 reads CASSPLDRDGETQYF. In nucleotides, the CDR3 is TGTGCCAGCAGCCCACTGGACAGGGACGGAGAGACCCAGTACTTC.

The chain joins TRBV3-1 (or the pseudogene TRBV3-2) to TRBJ2-5; D uncertain. The length of the CDR3 is 11 residues. Trimming cost V 6 bases and J 10 bases, with 12 bases left between them. Germline V gene data show CDR1 as LGHDT and CDR2 as YNNKEL (reference sequence). The CDR3: CASRPAFVQYF. CDR3 DNA: TGTGCCAGCAGGCCCGCGTTCGTCCAGTACTTC.

V is TRBV4-1 and J is TRBJ2-1, with D possibly being TRBD2 (6 bases). V dropped 4 bases and J dropped 6 bases, with 16 bases sitting between them. CDR1 MGHRA and CDR2 YSYEKL come from the germline V gene. This CDR3 region has 15 residues. The CDR3 region is CASSLLRDSLNEQFF. CDR3 DNA: TGCGCCAGCAGCCTTCTTCGGGACTCCCTCAATGAGCAGTTCTTC.

The chain employs TRBV7-8 and TRBJ2-7, with 8 bases matching TRBD2. V lost 5 bases and J lost 0; bases outside the gene matches: 6. This CDR3 spans 15 amino acids. From germline, CDR1 is SGHVS and CDR2 FQNEAQ. The CDR3 DNA reads TGTGCCAGCAGCAATAGCCTAGCGGGCTCCTACGAGCAGTACTTC. This gives the protein CASSNSLAGSYEQYF.

The rearrangement links TRBV12-3 or TRBV12-4 to TRBJ1-2; no reliable D call. The CDR3 is 13 amino acids. Trimming left V 3 bases short and J 4 bases short, with 9 bases between. The CDR3: CASSFAGGYGYTF. The CDR3 DNA is TGTGCCAGCAGTTTTGCGGGCGGCTATGGCTACACCTTC.

V and J are TRBV6-2 or TRBV6-3 and TRBJ1-2, with unresolved D. This CDR3 spans 10 amino acids. Germline CDR1 MNHEY, CDR2 SVGEGT. The V end was cut by 5 bases, the J end by 5 bases, with 3 bases between. Here the CDR3 reads CASSQYGYTF. The CDR3 bases are TGTGCCAGCAGTCAGTATGGCTACACCTTC.

This clone was seen just once. This chain links TRBV7-9 with TRBJ2-7; TRBD1 matches at 7 bases. J was trimmed by 2 bases and V by 4 bases; bases with no gene match: 8. The CDR3 is 15 amino acids. The germline V gene encodes CDR1 SEHNR and CDR2 FQNEAQ (reference sequence). The CDR3 spells CASSSMTGWPYEQYF. CDR3 sequence (DNA): TGTGCCAGCAGCTCGATGACAGGGTGGCCCTACGAGCAGTACTTC.

The V gene is TRBV4-2, the J gene TRBJ2-2; no definite D call. Germline lookup yields CDR1 LGHNA and CDR2 YNFKEQ. This CDR3 is 15 amino acids long. Trimming removed 0 bases from V and 5 bases from J, with 10 bases in between. For the CDR3, the DNA is TGTGCCAGCAGCCAAGAACCCCGAACTACCGGGGAGCTGTTTTTT. Translated, it gives CASSQEPRTTGELFF.

Only one count was recorded for this clone. This chain uses TRBV29-1 with TRBJ1-1; D unclear. Trimming removed 5 bases from V and 3 bases from J, with 16 bases in between. The CDR3 length is 14 residues. Per germline, CDR1 SQVTM and CDR2 ANQGSEA. In nucleotides, the CDR3 is TGCAGCGTTCTGAGGGTCCCCCTTCACACTGAAGCTTTCTTT. Translation: CSVLRVPLHTEAFF.